This record concerns one T cell receptor (beta chain) sequence. Its antigen is unidentified. The table came from immunoSEQ multiplex PCR; TCRdb's copy has only in-frame clones and leaves some out. Found here are 13,000 to 15,000 clones, around 69% of them singletons; the top ten hold roughly 7.2%. This entry belongs to a study of graft-versus-host responses after intestinal transplantation. Study-level results: Early post-transplant declines in HvG were associated with peak levels of circulating GvH clones.

V lost 5 bases and J lost 10; bases outside the gene matches: 5. The CDR3 totals 12 residues. Per the germline V gene, CDR1 is SGHNT and CDR2 is YENEEA. The authors processed graft tissue to release intraepithelial and lamina propria lymphocytes. The chain links TRBV11-3 to TRBJ1-1; 9 nucleotides match TRBD1. The sample in question was ileum tissue, obtained 16 days after intestinal transplant. This receptor was identified in a human patient who received an intestinal transplant, so some T cells may come from the graft donor. DNA for the CDR3: TGTGCCAGCAGCCGGGACAGGGTGCGAGCTTTCTTT. This encodes CASSRDRVRAFF.